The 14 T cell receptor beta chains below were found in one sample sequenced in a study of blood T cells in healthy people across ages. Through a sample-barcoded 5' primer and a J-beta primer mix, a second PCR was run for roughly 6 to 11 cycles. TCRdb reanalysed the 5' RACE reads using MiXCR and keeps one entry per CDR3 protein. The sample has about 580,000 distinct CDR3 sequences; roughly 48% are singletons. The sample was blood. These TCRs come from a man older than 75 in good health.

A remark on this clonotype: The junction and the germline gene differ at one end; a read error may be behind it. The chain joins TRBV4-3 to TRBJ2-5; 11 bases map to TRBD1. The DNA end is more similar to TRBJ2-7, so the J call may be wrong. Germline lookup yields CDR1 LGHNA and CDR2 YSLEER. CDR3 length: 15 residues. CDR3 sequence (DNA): TGCGCCGGCAGCCAAGTCCGGGGACAGGGGGGCGAGCAGTACTTC. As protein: CAGSQVRGQGGEQYF.

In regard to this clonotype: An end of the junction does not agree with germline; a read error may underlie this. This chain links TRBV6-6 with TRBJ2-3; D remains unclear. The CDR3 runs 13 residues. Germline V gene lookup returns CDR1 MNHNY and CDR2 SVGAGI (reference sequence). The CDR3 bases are TGTGCCAACAGTTCCCGAGACGGTGATACGCAGTATTTT. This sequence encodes CANSSRDGDTQYF.

The CDR3: CASSPRQGYNEQFF. DNA for the CDR3: TGTGCCAGCAGCCCAAGACAGGGCTACAATGAGCAGTTCTTC. The chain links TRBV7-9 to TRBJ2-1; 7 positions match TRBD1. This CDR3 is 14 amino acids long. Trimming cost V 5 bases and J 3 bases; bases outside gene matches: 4. The germline V gene encodes CDR1 SEHNR and CDR2 FQNEAQ (reference sequence).

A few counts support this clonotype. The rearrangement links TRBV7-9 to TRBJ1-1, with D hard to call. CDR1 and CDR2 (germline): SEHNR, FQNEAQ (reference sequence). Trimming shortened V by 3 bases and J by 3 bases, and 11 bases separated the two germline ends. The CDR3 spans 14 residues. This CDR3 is CASSFGGEYTEAFF. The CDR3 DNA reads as TGTGCCAGCAGCTTTGGTGGGGAGTACACTGAAGCTTTCTTT.

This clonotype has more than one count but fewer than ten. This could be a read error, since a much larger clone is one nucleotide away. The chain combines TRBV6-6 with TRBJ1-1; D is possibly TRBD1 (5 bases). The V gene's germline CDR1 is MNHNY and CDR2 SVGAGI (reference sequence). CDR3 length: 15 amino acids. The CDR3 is CAGSYGGQGNTEAFF. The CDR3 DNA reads TGTGCCGGCAGTTATGGCGGGCAGGGGAACACTGAAGCTTTCTTT.

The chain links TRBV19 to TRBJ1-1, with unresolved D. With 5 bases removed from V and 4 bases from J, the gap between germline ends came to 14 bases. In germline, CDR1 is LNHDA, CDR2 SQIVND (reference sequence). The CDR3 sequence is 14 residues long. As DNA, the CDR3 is TGTGCCAGTAGTCTGGGTTTTATGGGCACTGAAGCTTTCTTT. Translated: CASSLGFMGTEAFF.

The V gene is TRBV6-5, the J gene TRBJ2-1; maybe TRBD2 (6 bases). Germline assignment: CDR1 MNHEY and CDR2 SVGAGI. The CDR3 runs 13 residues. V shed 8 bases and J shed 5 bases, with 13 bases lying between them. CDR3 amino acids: CASRDLTNNEQFF. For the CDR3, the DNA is TGTGCCAGCCGGGACTTGACTAACAATGAGCAGTTCTTC.

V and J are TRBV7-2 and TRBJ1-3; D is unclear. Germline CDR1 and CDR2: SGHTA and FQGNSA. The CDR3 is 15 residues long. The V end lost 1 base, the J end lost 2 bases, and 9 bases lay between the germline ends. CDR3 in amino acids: CASSLVNRPGNTIYF. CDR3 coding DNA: TGTGCCAGCAGCTTAGTAAACAGACCTGGAAACACCATATATTTT.

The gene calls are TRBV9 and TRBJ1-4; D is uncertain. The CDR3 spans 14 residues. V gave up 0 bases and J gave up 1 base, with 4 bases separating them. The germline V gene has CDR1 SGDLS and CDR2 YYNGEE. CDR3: CASSVGGTNEKLFF. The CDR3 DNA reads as TGTGCCAGCAGCGTAGGAGGAACTAATGAAAAACTGTTTTTT.

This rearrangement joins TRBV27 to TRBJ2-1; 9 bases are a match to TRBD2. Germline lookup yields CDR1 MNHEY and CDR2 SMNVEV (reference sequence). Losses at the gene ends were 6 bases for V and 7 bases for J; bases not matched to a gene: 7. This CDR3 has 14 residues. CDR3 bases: TGTGCCAGCAGGGACGGCGGGGGGGTGAATGAGCAGTTCTTC. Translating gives CASRDGGGVNEQFF.

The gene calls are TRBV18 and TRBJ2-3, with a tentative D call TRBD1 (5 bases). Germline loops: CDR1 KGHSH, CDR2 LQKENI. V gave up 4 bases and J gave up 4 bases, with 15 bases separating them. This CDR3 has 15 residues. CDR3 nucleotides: TGTGCCAGCTCACGCGACAGCCTGGGTCCAGATACGCAGTATTTT. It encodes CASSRDSLGPDTQYF.

The CDR3 DNA sequence: TGCGCCAGCACCGAGGGTCCCGGGACATTCTCCTACGAGCAGTACTTC. Its protein product is CASTEGPGTFSYEQYF. The J gene is TRBJ2-7, the V gene TRBV5-1; the D gene is possibly TRBD1 (6 bases). The CDR3 extends over 16 amino acids. V shed 6 bases and J shed 0 bases, with 19 bases lying between them. Germline CDR1 is SGHRS and CDR2 is YFSETQ. The whole variable domain, filled in from reference TRBV5-1 and TRBJ2-7, reads KAGVTQTPRYLIKTRGQQVTLSCSPISGHRSVSWYQQTPGQGLQFLFEYFSETQRNKGNFPGRFSGRQFSNSRSEMNVSTLELGDSALYLCASTEGPGTFSYEQYFGPGTRLTVT.

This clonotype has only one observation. The CDR3 spells CASSFDWETQYF. CDR3 bases: TGTGCCAGCAGCTTCGACTGGGAGACCCAGTACTTC. The chain links TRBV5-5 to TRBJ2-7; D unclear. The DNA matches TRBJ2-5 better at its end, which makes the J call doubtful. This CDR3 has 12 amino acids. Germline V gives CDR1 SGHKS, CDR2 YYEKEE (reference sequence).

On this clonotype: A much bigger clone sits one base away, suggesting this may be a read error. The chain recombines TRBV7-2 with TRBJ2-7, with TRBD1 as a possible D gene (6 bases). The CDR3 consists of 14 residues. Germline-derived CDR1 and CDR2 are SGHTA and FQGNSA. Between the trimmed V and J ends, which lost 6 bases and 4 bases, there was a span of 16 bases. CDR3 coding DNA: TGTGCCAGCAGTACGGGCAGGGGTGATTACGAGCAGTACTTC. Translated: CASSTGRGDYEQYF.